This TCR beta chain was identified during a study of blood T cell repertoires in COVID-19. About the study: COVID-19 samples from acute and convalescent phases originated in the United States, Italy and Spain. T cells, B-cell-depleted T cells, or PBMCs provided the cDNA or gDNA that served as material.

Under the authors' procedure: By means of reference gene primer amplification, nucleated cell counts were estimated. Sequenced by immunoSEQ multiplex PCR; TCRdb stores in-frame clones only, minus some. The V and J calls and clone size were taken over from that table, and D and trimming were inferred from the DNA. The repertoire has approximately 250,000 clones, roughly 86% of them found once; the top ten carry approximately 5.3%. Those enrolled in Seattle joined during active infection and were followed longitudinally afterward. CDR3 length: 15 amino acids. Germline CDR1 SGHKS, CDR2 YYEKEE (reference sequence). V shed 3 bases and J 5 bases; nucleotides not matched to a gene: 6.

Sequencing was done on a sample of peripheral blood. The origin of this receptor is a woman aged 55-70 years with COVID-19, enrolled during active disease. The chain employs TRBV5-5 and TRBJ2-1; TRBD1 matches at 9 bases. CDR3 coding DNA: TGTGCCAGCAGCTCCCGGGACAGGGTCGACAATGAGCAGTTCTTC. It codes for CASSSRDRVDNEQFF. Full variable domain (outside the CDR3, taken from reference TRBV5-5 and TRBJ2-1): DAGVTQSPTHLIKTRGQQVTLRCSPISGHKSVSWYQQVLGQGPQFIFQYYEKEERGRGNFPDRFSARQFPNYSSELNVNALLLGDSALYLCASSSRDRVDNEQFFGPGTRLTVL.